This TCR beta chain was recovered during a study of T cells in localized non-small cell lung cancer. Study-wide results and limits: Of the top 100 tumor clones, median about 56 were in adjacent lung, more than 25 among its top 100. Compared with tumor, uninvolved adjacent lung displayed greater T cell clonality, ranking highest overall.

Per germline, CDR1 LNHDA and CDR2 SQIVND (reference sequence). The CDR3 is made up of 15 amino acids. The V end lost 5 bases, the J end lost 3 bases, and 13 bases lay between the germline ends. Concerning this clone: Its cognate antigen is unknown.

The repertoire was sequenced with immunoSEQ multiplex PCR; TCRdb's copy has only in-frame clones and lacks some. This table has roughly 25,000 clones, 70% to 90% appearing once. Sequencing used peripheral blood, obtained before any cancer treatment. The V gene is TRBV19, the J gene TRBJ1-4; the D gene is possibly TRBD1 (5 bases). This TCR derives from a male donor at least 60 years old with stage II squamous cell lung carcinoma. CDR3 in DNA: TGTGCCAGTAGTGACCTCATGGGGGCTAATGAAAAACTGTTTTTT. Protein: CASSDLMGANEKLFF.